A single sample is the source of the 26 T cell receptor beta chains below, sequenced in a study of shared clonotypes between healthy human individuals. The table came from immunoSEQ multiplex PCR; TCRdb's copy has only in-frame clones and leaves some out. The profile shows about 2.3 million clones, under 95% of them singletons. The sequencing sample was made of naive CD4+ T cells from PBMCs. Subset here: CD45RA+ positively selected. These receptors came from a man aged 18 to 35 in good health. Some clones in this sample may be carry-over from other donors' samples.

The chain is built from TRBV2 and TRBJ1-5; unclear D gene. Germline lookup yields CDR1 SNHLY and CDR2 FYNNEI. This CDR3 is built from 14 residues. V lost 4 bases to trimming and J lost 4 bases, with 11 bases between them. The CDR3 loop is CASSGAVRNQPQHF. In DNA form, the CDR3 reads TGTGCCAGCAGTGGCGCGGTCCGTAATCAGCCCCAGCATTTT.

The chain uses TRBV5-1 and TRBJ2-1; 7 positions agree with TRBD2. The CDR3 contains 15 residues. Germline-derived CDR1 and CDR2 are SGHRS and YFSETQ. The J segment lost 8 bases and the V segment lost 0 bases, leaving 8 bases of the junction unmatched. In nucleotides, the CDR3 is TGCGCCAGCAGCTTGGGAAGCGGGACCGGCGATGAGCAGTTCTTC. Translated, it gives CASSLGSGTGDEQFF.

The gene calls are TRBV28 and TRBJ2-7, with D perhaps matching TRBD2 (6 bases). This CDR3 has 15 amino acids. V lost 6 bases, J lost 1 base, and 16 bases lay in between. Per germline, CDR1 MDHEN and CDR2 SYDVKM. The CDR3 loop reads CASSLGGSNSYEQYF. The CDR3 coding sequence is TGTGCCAGCAGCCTCGGGGGTTCGAATTCCTACGAGCAGTACTTC.

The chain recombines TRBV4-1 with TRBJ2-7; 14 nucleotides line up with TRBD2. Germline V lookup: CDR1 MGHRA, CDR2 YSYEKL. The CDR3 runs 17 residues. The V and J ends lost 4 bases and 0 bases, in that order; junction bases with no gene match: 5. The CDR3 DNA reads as TGCGCCAGCAGCCCACGGGGACTAGCGGGAGTCTCCTACGAGCAGTACTTC. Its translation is CASSPRGLAGVSYEQYF.

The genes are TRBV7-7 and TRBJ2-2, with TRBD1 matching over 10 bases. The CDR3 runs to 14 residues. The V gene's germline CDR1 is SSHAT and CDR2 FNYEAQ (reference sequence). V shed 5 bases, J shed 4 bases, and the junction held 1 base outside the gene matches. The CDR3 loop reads CASSRTGGTGELFF. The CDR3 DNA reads TGTGCCAGCAGCCGGACAGGGGGCACCGGGGAGCTGTTTTTT.

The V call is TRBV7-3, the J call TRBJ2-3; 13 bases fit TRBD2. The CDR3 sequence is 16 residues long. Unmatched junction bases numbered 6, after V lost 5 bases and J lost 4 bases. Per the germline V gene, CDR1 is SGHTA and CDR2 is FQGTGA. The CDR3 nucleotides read TGTGCCAGCAGCCCGGTCGGACTAGCGGGAGCAGATACGCAGTATTTT. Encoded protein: CASSPVGLAGADTQYF.

The CDR3 loop is CASSVQGWGTEAFF. CDR3 DNA: TGTGCCAGCAGTGTACAGGGGTGGGGCACTGAAGCTTTCTTT. This chain links TRBV25-1 with TRBJ1-1; 7 positions agree with TRBD1. With 4 bases clipped from V and 4 bases from J, the junction kept 6 bases outside the gene matches. CDR1 and CDR2 (germline): MGHDK, SYGVNS. This CDR3 has 14 amino acids.

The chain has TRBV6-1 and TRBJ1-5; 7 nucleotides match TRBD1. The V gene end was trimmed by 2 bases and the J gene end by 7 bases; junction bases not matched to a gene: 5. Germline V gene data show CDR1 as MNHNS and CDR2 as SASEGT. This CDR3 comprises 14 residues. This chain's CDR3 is CASSEQGGGQPQHF. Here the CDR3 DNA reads TGTGCCAGCAGTGAACAGGGGGGCGGACAGCCCCAGCATTTT.

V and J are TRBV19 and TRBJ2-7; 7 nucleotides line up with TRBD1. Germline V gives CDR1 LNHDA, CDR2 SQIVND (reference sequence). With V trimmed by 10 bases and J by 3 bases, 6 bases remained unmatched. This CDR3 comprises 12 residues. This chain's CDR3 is CATRDSNYEQYF. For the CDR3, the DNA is TGTGCCACCCGGGACAGCAACTACGAGCAGTACTTC.

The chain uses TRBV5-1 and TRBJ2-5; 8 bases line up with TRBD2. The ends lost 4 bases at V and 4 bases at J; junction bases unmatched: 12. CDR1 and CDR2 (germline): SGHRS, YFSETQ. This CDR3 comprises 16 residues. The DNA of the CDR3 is TGCGCCAGCAGCACGCGTCCGGCGGGGGGCCTAGAGACCCAGTACTTC. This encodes CASSTRPAGGLETQYF.

CDR3 coding DNA: TGTGCCAGCTCACCACCGAACCCGGGAACCTCTGGAAACACCATATATTTT. Amino acids: CASSPPNPGTSGNTIYF. The gene calls are TRBV18 and TRBJ1-3, with D unclear. Trimming removed 0 bases from V and 0 bases from J, with 12 bases in between. Germline CDR1 and CDR2: KGHSH and LQKENI. This CDR3 contains 17 residues.

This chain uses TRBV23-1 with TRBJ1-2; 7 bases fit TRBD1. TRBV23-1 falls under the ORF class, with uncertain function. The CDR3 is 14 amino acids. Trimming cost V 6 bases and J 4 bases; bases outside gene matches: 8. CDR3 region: CASRRQGGVYGYTF. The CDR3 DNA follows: TGCGCCAGCAGACGACAGGGAGGCGTCTATGGCTACACCTTC.

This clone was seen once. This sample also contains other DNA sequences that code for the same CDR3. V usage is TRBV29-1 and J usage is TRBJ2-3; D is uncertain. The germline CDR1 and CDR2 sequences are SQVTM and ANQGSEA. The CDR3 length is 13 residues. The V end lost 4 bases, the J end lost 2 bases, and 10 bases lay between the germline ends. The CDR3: CSVGLLLTDTQYF. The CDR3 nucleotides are TGCAGCGTTGGTCTCTTGCTCACAGATACGCAGTATTTT.

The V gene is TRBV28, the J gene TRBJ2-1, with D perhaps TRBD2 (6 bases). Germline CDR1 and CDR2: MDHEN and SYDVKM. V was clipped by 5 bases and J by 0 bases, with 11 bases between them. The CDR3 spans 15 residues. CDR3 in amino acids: CASSKLASSYNEQFF. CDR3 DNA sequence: TGTGCCAGCAGTAAACTAGCAAGCTCCTACAATGAGCAGTTCTTC.

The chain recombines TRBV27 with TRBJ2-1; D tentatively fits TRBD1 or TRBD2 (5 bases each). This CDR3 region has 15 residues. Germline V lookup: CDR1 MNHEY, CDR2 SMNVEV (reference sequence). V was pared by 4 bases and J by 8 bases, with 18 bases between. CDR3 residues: CASSSPSGVRDEQFF. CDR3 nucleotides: TGTGCCAGCAGTTCCCCGAGCGGCGTCAGGGATGAGCAGTTCTTC.

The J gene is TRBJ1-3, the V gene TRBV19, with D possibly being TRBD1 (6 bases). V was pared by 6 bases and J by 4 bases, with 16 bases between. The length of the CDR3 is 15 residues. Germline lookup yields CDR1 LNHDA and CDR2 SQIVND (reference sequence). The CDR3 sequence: CASRSAGGIGNTIYF. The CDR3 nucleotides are TGTGCCAGTAGAAGCGCCGGGGGCATAGGAAACACCATATATTTT.

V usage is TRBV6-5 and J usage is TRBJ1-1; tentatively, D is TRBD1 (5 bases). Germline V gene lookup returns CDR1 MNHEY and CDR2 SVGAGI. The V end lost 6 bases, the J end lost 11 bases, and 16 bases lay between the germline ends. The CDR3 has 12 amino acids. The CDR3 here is CASSNPPGGAFF. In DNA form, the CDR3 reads TGTGCCAGCAGCAACCCACCCGGGGGGGCTTTCTTT.

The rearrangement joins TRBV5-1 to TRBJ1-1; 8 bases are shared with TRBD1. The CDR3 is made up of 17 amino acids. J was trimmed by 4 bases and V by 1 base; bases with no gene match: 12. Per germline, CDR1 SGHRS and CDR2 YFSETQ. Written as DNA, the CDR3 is TGCGCCAGCAGCTTGTTAATGGAGTCGACAGGGGCCACTGAAGCTTTCTTT. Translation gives CASSLLMESTGATEAFF. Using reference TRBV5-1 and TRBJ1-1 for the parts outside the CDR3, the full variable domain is KAGVTQTPRYLIKTRGQQVTLSCSPISGHRSVSWYQQTPGQGLQFLFEYFSETQRNKGNFPGRFSGRQFSNSRSEMNVSTLELGDSALYLCASSLLMESTGATEAFFGQGTRLTVV.

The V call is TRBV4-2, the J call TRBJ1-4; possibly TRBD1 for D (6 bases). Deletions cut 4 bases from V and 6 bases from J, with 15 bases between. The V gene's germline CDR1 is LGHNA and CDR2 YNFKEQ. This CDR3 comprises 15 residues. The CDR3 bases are TGTGCCAGCAGCCCCCAGGAAAGGGGGGATGAAAAACTGTTTTTT. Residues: CASSPQERGDEKLFF.

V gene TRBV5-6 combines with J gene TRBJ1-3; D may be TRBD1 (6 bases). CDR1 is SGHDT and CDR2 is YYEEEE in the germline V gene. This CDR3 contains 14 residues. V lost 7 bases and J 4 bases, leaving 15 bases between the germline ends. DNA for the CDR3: TGTGCCAGCGGATCTACAGGGCTAGGAAACACCATATATTTT. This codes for CASGSTGLGNTIYF.

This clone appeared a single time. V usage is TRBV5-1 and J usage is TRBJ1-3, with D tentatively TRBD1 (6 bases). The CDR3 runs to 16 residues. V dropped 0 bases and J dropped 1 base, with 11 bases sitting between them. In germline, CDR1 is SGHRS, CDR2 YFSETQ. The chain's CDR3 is CASSLARGQSGNTIYF. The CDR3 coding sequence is TGCGCCAGCAGCTTGGCCCGTGGACAGTCTGGAAACACCATATATTTT.

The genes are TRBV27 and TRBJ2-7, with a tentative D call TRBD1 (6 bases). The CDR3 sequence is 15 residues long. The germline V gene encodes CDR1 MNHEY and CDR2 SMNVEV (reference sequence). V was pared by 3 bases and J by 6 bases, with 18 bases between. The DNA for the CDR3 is TGTGCCAGCAGTTTCCGTGGACAGATTGGGGGCGAGCAGTACTTC. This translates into CASSFRGQIGGEQYF.

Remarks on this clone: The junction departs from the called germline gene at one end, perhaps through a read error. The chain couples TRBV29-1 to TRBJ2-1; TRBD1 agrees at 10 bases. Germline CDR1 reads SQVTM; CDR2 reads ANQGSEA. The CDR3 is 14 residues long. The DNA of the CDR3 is TGCAGCGTTAAAGACAGGGGGCGCTTCAATGAGCAGTTCTTC. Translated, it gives CSVKDRGRFNEQFF.

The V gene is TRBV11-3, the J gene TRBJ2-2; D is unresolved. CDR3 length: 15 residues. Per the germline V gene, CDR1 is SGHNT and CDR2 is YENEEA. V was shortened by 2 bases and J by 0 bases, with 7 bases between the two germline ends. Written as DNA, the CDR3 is TGTGCCAGCAGCTTAACTGGGTCGAACACCGGGGAGCTGTTTTTT. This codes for CASSLTGSNTGELFF.

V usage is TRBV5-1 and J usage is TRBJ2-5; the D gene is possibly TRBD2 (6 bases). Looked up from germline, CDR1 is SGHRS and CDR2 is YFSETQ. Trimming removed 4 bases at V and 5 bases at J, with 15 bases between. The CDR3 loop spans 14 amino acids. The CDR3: CASSAGRQGETQYF. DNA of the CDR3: TGCGCCAGCAGCGCGGGACGCCAAGGGGAGACCCAGTACTTC.

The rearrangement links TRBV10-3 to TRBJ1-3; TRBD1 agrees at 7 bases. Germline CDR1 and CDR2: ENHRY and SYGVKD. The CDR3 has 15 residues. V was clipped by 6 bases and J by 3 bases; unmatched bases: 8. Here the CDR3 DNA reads TGTGCCATCAGCCCCTGGGACAGACGTGGAAACACCATATATTTT. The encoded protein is CAISPWDRRGNTIYF.